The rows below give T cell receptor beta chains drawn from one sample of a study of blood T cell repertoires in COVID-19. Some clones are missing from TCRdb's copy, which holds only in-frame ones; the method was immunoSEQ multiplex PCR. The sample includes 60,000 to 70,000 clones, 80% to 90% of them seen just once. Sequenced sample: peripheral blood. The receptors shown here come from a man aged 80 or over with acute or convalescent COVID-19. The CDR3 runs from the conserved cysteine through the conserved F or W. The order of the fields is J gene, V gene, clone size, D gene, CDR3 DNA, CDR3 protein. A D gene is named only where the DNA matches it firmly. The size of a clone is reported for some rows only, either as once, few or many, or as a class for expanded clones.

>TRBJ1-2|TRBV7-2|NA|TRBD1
TGTGCCAGCAGCCCCTGGACAGGGGGCTATGGCTACACCTTC
CASSPWTGGYGYTF
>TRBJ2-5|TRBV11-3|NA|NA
TGTGCCAGCAGCTTGGGCTCGGGGATCGAGACCCAGTACTTC
CASSLGSGIETQYF
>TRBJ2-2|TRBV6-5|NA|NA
TGTGCCAGCAGGTCGCGGTACCGGGCCGGGGAGCTGTTTTTT
CASRSRYRAGELFF
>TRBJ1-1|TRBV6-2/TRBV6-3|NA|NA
TGTGCCAGCAGTCGCCCCGCGGCAGGGCGGACTGAAGCTTTCTTT
CASSRPAAGRTEAFF
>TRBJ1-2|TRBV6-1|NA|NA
TGTGCCAGCAGTGAACTACAGAGAGGCTACACCTTC
CASSELQRGYTF
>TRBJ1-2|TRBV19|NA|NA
TGTGCCAGTAGGACCCCGAACAGGGCTAACTATGGCTACACCTTC
CASRTPNRANYGYTF
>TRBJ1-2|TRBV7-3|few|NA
TGTGCCAGCAGCTTGAGTTCTCAGGGAGGCTACACCTTC
CASSLSSQGGYTF
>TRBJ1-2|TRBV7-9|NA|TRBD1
TGTGCCAGCAGCCCGACCCCCGGACAGGGAAAAATCGGCTATGGCTACACCTTC
CASSPTPGQGKIGYGYTF
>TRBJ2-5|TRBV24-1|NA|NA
TGTGCCACCAGTGATCCTACGACTCCAGCGGAAGAGACCCAGTACTTC
CATSDPTTPAEETQYF
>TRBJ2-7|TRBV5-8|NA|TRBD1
TGTGCCAGCAGTTCGACCGGGACAGGGATTTTCTACGAGCAGTACTTC
CASSSTGTGIFYEQYF
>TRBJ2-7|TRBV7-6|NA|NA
TGTGCCAGCGGGGGGAGCCAGGCCTACGAGCAGTACTTC
CASGGSQAYEQYF
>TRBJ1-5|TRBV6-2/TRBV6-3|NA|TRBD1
TGTGCCAGCAGTTACACCGGGACAGGGGGCTCGAATCAGCCCCAGCATTTT
CASSYTGTGGSNQPQHF
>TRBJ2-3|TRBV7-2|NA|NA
TGTGCCAGCAGCTTAGATGGAGGTAGCACAGATACGCAGTATTTT
CASSLDGGSTDTQYF
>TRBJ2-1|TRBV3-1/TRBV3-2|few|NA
TGTGCCAGCAGCCAAGGATCAGGTCAATCCTACAATGAGCAGTTCTTC
CASSQGSGQSYNEQFF
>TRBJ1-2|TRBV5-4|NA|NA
TGTGCCAGCAGCTCGGTTTACTCGGGGGCTAACTATGGCTACACCTTC
CASSSVYSGANYGYTF
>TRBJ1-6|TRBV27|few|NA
TGTGCCAGCAGTCTAGGGGCAGGCTACTCACCCCTCCACTTT
CASSLGAGYSPLHF
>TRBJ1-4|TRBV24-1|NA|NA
TGTGCCACCAGTGATTCGGGCGGGGCAGGGTCTAATGAAAAACTGTTTTTT
CATSDSGGAGSNEKLFF
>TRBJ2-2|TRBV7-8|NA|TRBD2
TGTGCCAGCAGCTTAGGCGGGGGGGCCGGTTACGGCGGGGAGCTGTTTTTT
CASSLGGGAGYGGELFF
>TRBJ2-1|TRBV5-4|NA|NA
TGTGCCAGCAGCTTGGATTTGGCCGTTTCCTACAATGAGCAGTTCTTC
CASSLDLAVSYNEQFF
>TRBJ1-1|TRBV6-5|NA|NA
TGTGCCAGCAGTTTCCGGGACACTGAAGCTTTCTTT
CASSFRDTEAFF
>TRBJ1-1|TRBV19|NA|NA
TGTGCCAGTGAGGGGGAGCGACAGCAAGCTTTCTTT
CASEGERQQAFF
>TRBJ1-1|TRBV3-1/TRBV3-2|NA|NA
TGTGCCAGCAGCCAGAGGGTGTCGCCCACTGAAGCTTTCTTT
CASSQRVSPTEAFF
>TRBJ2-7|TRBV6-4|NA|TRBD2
TGTGCCAGCAGGGGGGGGTTGTGGGACGAGCAGTACTTC
CASRGGLWDEQYF
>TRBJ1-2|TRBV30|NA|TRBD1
TGTGCCTGGAGTCGGGACAGGGCCCTTGGCTACACCTTC
CAWSRDRALGYTF
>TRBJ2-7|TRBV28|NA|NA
TGTGCCAGCAACTCCGGGACATCATACGAGCAGTACTTC
CASNSGTSYEQYF
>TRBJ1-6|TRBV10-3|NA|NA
TGTGCCATCGGGGCGGACCCTAATTCATCCCTCCACTTT
CAIGADPNSSLHF
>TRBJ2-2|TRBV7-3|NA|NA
TGTGCCAGCAGCGCAGGGGGGCTTACCGGGGAGCTGTTTTTT
CASSAGGLTGELFF
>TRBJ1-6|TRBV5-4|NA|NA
TGTGCCAGCAGCCCTGAAGGGGATCTTTCACCCCTCCACTTT
CASSPEGDLSPLHF
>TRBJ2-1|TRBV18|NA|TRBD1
TGTGCCAGCTCACCAAGTAACCCGGGACAGGCTTTGAATGAGCAGTTCTTC
CASSPSNPGQALNEQFF
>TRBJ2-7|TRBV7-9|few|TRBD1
TGTGCCAGCAGCCCCGGGACAGGGGACTCCTACGAGCAGTACTTC
CASSPGTGDSYEQYF
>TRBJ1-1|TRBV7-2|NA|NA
TGTGCCAGCAGCTTTGAGGGTGGGAACACTGAAGCTTTCTTT
CASSFEGGNTEAFF
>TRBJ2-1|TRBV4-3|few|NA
TGCGCCAGCAGCCAAGAAGATACTAGCAGTGAGCAGTTCTTC
CASSQEDTSSEQFF
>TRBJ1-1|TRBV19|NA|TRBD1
TGTGCCAGTAGACGAGACAGGGACCTTGAAGCTTTCTTT
CASRRDRDLEAFF
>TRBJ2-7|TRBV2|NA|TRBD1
TGTGCCAGCACCGGCACAGGGGGCTACGAGCAGTACTTC
CASTGTGGYEQYF
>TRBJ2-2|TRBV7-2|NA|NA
TGTGCCAGCAGCTTATGGGGGGATTGGATCGGGGAGCTGTTTTTT
CASSLWGDWIGELFF
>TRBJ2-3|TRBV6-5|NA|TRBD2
TGTGCCAGCAGTCTCCGGGAGGAGTCAACAGATACGCAGTATTTT
CASSLREESTDTQYF
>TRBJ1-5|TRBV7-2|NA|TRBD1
TGTGCCAGCAGCTTATGGGCAGGGGGAAATCAGCCCCAGCATTTT
CASSLWAGGNQPQHF
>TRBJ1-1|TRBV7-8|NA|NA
TGTGCCAGCAGCTTACTGACACAACAGGGGAACACTGAAGCTTTCTTT
CASSLLTQQGNTEAFF
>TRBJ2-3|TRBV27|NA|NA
TGTGCCAGCAGTTTACTCCTTAGCACAGATACGCAGTATTTT
CASSLLLSTDTQYF
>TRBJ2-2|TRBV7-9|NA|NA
TGTGCCAGCAGCTTCGGTCAGGTCAACACCGGGGAGCTGTTTTTT
CASSFGQVNTGELFF
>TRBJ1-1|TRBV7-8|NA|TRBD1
TGTGCCAGCAGCCACACCAGGGGGGACCGGACTGAAGCTTTCTTT
CASSHTRGDRTEAFF
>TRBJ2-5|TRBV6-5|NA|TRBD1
TGTGCCAGCAGCCCGGGACAGCAAGAGACCCAGTACTTC
CASSPGQQETQYF
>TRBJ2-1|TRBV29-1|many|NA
TGCAGCGCACAGGGAAATGAGCAGTTCTTC
CSAQGNEQFF
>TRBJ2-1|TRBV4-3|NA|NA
TGCGCCAGCAGCCAAGCGACAGGTGGGAACCCGGTGGAGCAGTTCTTC
CASSQATGGNPVEQFF
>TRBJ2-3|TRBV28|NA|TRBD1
TGTGCCAGCAGTTTATTTTGGGACAGGGGGCGAGATACGCAGTATTTT
CASSLFWDRGRDTQYF
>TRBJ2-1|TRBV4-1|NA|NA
TGCGCCAGCAGCCAAGATCTCATACAGGTCAGGGGTGAGCAGTTCTTC
CASSQDLIQVRGEQFF
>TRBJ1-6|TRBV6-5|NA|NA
TGTGCCAGCAGATACGCCCCTCTAAATTCACCCCTCCACTTT
CASRYAPLNSPLHF
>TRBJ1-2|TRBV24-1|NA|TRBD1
TGTGCCACCAGTGATTCCAGAAGGGGGCAAGGCTATGGCTACACCTTC
CATSDSRRGQGYGYTF
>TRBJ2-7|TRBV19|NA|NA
TGTGCCAGTAGCCTCTCGACAGGACCCCACGAGCAGTACTTC
CASSLSTGPHEQYF
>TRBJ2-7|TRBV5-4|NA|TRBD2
TGTGCCAGCCGAACTAGCGGTTCTTCCGAGCAGTACTTC
CASRTSGSSEQYF